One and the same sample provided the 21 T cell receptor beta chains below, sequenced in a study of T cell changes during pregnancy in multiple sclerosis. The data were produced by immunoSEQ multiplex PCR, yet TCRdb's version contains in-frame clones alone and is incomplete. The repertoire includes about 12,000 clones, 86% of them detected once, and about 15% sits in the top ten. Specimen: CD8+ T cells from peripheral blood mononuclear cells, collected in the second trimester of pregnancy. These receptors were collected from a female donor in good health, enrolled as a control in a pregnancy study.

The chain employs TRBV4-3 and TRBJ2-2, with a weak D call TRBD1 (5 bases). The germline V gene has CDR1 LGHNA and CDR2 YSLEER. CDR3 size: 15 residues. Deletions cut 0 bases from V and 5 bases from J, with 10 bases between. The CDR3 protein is CASSQDARATGELFF. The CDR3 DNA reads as TGCGCCAGCAGCCAAGATGCCAGGGCTACCGGGGAGCTGTTTTTT.

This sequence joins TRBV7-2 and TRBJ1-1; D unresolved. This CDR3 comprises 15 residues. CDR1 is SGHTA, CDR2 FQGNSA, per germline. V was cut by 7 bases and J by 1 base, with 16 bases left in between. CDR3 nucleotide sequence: TGTGCCAGCACCACTTTGTCTTCCCCGAACACTGAAGCTTTCTTT. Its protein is CASTTLSSPNTEAFF.

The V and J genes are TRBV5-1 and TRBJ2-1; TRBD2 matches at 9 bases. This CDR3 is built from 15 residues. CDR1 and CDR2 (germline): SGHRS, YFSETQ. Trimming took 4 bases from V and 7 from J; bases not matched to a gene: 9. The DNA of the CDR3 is TGCGCCAGCAGCATGGCCTGGCGGGAGGGGAATGAGCAGTTCTTC. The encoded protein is CASSMAWREGNEQFF.

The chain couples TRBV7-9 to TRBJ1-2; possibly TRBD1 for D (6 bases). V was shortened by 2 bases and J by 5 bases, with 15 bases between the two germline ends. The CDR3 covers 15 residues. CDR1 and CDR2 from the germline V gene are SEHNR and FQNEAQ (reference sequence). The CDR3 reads CASSLTEGVSYGYTF. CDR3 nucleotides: TGTGCCAGCAGCTTAACTGAGGGGGTATCGTATGGCTACACCTTC.

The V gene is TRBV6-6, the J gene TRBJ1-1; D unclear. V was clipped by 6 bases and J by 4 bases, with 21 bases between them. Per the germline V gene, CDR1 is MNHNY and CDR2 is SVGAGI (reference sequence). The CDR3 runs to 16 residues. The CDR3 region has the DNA TGTGCCAGCAGCTCCCAAATGATAGGGAGAAGCACTGAAGCTTTCTTT. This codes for CASSSQMIGRSTEAFF.

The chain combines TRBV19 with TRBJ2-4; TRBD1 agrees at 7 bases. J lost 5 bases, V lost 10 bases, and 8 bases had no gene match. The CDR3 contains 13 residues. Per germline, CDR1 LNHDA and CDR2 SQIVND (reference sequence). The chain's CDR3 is CATTTGYENIQYF. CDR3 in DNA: TGTGCCACCACGACAGGGTATGAAAACATTCAGTACTTC. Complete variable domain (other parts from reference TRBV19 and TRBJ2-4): DGGITQSPKYLFRKEGQNVTLSCEQNLNHDAMYWYRQDPGQGLRLIYYSQIVNDFQKGDIAEGYSVSREKKESFPLTVTSAQKNPTAFYLCATTTGYENIQYFGAGTRLSVL.

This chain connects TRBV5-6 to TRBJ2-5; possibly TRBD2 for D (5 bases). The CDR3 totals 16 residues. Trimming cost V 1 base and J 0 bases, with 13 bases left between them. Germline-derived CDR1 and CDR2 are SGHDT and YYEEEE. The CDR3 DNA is TGTGCCAGCAGCTTGAGTGCATGGCGGGACCAAGAGACCCAGTACTTC. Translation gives CASSLSAWRDQETQYF.

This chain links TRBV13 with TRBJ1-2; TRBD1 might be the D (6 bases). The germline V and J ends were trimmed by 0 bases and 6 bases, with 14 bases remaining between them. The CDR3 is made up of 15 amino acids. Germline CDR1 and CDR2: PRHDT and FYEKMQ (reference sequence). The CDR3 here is CASSLGTGAGDGYTF. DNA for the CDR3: TGTGCCAGCAGCTTAGGCACGGGGGCGGGGGATGGCTACACCTTC.

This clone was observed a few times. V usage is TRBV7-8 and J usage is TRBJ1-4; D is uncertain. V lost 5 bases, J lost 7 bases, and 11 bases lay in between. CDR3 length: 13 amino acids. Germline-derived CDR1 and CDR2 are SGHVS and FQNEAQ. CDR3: CASSPGFGEKLFF. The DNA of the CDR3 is TGTGCCAGCAGCCCGGGGTTTGGTGAAAAACTGTTTTTT.

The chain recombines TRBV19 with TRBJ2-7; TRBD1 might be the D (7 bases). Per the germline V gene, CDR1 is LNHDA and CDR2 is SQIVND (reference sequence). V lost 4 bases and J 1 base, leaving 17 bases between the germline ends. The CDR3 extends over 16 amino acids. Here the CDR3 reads CASSTQRVDRSYEQYF. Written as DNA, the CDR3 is TGTGCCAGTAGTACCCAGCGGGTGGACAGGTCCTACGAGCAGTACTTC.

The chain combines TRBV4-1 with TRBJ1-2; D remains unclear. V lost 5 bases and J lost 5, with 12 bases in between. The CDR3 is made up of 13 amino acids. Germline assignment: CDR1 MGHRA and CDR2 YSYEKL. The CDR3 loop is CASSSNGEYGYTF. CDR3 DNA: TGCGCCAGCAGCTCGAACGGAGAATATGGCTACACCTTC.

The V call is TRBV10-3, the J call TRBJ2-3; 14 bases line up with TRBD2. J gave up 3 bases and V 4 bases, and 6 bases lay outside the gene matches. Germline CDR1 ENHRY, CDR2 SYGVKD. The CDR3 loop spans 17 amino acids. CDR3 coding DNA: TGTGCCATCAGTGGACCGACTAGCGGGGGGGCGACAGATACGCAGTATTTT. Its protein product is CAISGPTSGGATDTQYF.

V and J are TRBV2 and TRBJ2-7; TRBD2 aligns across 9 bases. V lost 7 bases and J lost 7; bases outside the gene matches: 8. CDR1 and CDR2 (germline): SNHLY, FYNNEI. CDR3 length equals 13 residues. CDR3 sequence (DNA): TGTGCCAGCATCGATAGCGGGGGTGGTGAGCAGTACTTC. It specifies CASIDSGGGEQYF. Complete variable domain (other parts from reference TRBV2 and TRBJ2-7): EPEVTQTPSHQVTQMGQEVILRCVPISNHLYFYWYRQILGQKVEFLVSFYNNEISEKSEIFDDQFSVERPDGSNFTLKIRSTKLEDSAMYFCASIDSGGGEQYFGPGTRLTVT.

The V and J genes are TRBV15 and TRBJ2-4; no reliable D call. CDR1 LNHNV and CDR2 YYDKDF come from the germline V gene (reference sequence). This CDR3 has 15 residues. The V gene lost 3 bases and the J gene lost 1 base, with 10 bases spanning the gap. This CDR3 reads CATSSRASAKNIQYF. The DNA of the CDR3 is TGTGCCACCAGCAGCAGAGCGTCGGCCAAAAACATTCAGTACTTC.

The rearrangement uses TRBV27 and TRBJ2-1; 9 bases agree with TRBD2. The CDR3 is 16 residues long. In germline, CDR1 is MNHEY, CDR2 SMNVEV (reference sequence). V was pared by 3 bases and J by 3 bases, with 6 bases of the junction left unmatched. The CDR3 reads CASSFDASGDYNEQFF. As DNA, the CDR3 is TGTGCCAGCAGTTTCGATGCTAGCGGGGACTACAATGAGCAGTTCTTC.

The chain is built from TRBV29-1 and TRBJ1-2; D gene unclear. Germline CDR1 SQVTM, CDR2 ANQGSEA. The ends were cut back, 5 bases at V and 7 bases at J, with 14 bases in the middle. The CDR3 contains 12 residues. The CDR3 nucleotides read TGCAGCGTTCTAGAGGGCCAGACTGGCTACACCTTC. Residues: CSVLEGQTGYTF.

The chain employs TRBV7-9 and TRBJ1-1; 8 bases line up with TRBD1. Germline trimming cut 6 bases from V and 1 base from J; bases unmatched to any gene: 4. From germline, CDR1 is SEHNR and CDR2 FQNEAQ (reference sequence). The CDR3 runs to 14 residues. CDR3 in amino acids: CASRQTGANTEAFF. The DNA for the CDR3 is TGTGCCAGCAGGCAGACAGGGGCGAACACTGAAGCTTTCTTT. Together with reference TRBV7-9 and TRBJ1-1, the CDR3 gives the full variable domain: DTGVSQNPRHKITKRGQNVTFRCDPISEHNRLYWYRQTLGQGPEFLTYFQNEAQLEKSRLLSDRFSAERPKGSFSTLEIQRTEQGDSAMYLCASRQTGANTEAFFGQGTRLTVV.

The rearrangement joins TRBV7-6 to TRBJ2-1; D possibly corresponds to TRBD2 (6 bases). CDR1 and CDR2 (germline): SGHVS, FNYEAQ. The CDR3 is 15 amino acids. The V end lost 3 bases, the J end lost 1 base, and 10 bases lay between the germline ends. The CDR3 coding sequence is TGTGCCAGCAGCTTGTCAGCGGGTTCCTACAATGAGCAGTTCTTC. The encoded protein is CASSLSAGSYNEQFF.

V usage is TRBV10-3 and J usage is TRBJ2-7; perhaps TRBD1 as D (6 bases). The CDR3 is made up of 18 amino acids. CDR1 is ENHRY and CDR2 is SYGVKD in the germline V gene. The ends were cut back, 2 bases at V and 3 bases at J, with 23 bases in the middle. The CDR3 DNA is TGTGCCATCAGTGAGACCCTCCTCAGAGAGGGGGAAATCTACGAGCAGTACTTC. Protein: CAISETLLREGEIYEQYF.

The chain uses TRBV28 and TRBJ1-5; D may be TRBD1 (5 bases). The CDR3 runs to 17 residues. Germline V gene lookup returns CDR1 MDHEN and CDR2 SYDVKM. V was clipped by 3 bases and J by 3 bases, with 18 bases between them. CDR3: CASSFGGGGRANQPQHF. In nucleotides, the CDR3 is TGTGCCAGCAGTTTCGGGGGAGGAGGTAGGGCCAATCAGCCCCAGCATTTT. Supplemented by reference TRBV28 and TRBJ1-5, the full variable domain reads DVKVTQSSRYLVKRTGEKVFLECVQDMDHENMFWYRQDPGLGLRLIYFSYDVKMKEKGDIPEGYSVSREKKERFSLILESASTNQTSMYLCASSFGGGGRANQPQHFGDGTRLSIL.

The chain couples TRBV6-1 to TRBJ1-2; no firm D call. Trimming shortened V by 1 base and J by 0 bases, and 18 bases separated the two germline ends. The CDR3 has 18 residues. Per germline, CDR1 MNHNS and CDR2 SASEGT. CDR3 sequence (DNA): TGTGCCAGCAGTGAAGATGCCTCGGGATCGGGCACTAACTATGGCTACACCTTC. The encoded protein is CASSEDASGSGTNYGYTF.